This T cell receptor beta chain was identified in a study of identical twins (dated by TCRdb to between 2015 and 2016). Turning to the overall study: To test whether fetal clonotypes persist, this study deep-sequenced TCR alpha and beta repertoires from monozygotic twins, from unrelated adults of various ages, and from cord blood. To rule out contamination, replicate twin experiments were performed at different times with different library preparation protocols.

The paper as a whole reports these results and caveats: Out-of-frame TCR alpha sequences shared between twins showed an excess of low generation-probability sequences compared with coincidental sharing between unrelated individuals. Conclusions relied on cross-sectional statistical analysis, since the same donors could not be followed over many years. Out-of-frame TCR alpha sharing in monozygotic twins was systematically underestimated by recombination models, whereas sharing between unrelated individuals was in agreement with the recombination models. Zero-insertion analyses could be partly confounded by invariant T cells such as MAIT and iNKT, although diverse VJ usage argued against such confounding for most clonotypes. Abundant cord blood beta clonotypes had fewer insertions, young adult naive repertoires showed a similar but weaker trend, and memory repertoires showed no such trend. Excess twin sharing in beta out-of-frame sequences was weaker because fewer shared sequences lowered the signal-to-noise ratio.

Every donor in the study was a healthy Caucasian. Three pairs of female monozygotic twins, all aged roughly 18 to 29 years, were included in the twin cohort. CD4+ and CD8+ T cell populations were isolated with positive isolation kits from Invitrogen. The library was obtained by 5' RACE. The sequencer listed for this sample is Illumina HiSeq 2000. A universal primer binding site was added through template switching, and the final cDNA carried a unique molecular identifier so that TCR cDNA molecules could be counted accurately. Specific primers in the conserved constant-segment region were used to synthesize first-strand cDNA for the TCR alpha and beta chains. To control for contamination, every cDNA library was double barcoded, receiving both a SMART-Mk sample barcode and Illumina barcodes. Two successive PCR steps introduced TruSeq adapter sequences along with Illumina sample barcodes. The Illumina HiSeq platform was used with custom primers to sequence TCR alpha and beta cDNA libraries. Concerning the study's data processing: Unique molecular identifiers were extracted from raw reads with MiGEC, and CDR3 positions were determined with MiXCR. For each individual, recombination models were inferred using an EM algorithm with the repgenHMM and IGoR tools. Shared clonotype analysis was performed with the tcR package in R, normalizing sharing by the product of cloneset sizes. Out-of-frame nonproductive sequences were analyzed to study raw recombination free of thymic and clonal selection effects. The public reads were quality trimmed at Q25 with fastp and then assembled into clones with MiXCR by TCRdb, keeping productive beta chains. One record per CDR3 amino acid sequence lists the most common genes and DNA. The V and J calls were determined by TCRdb, not by the authors. In this sample the table shows 450,000 or so distinct CDR3 sequences, roughly a quarter of which occur a single time. 2.9% of the sample comes from the top ten.

To note about this clonotype: It has no known antigen specificity. The record has no base qualities; no much larger clone is one base away.

Including cysteine and phenylalanine, the CDR3 has 16 amino acids. The DNA shown is the 48-base CDR3, in frame from base 1. CDR1 MNHEY and CDR2 SVGAGI are derived from the germline V gene. V was cut back by 1 base and J by 2 bases, leaving a gap of 13 bases between them. This sample also appeared in a second study, on T cells expressing NK-cell markers. The second study's paper adds: In sorted CD3+CD56+NKG2C+, CD3+CD56+NKG2C- and CD3+CD56-NKG2C+ T-cell subsets from several donors, TCR beta-chain repertoires were profiled. Seven of the eight sequenced donors were HCMV-seropositive and one was HCMV-seronegative. To restrict sorting to alphabetaTCR-expressing T cells, an anti-gammadeltaTCR antibody was added in several experiments. In several donors, the dominant CD3+CD56+NKG2C+ clonotypes ranked among the top 10 CD8+ clonotypes, making up roughly 1.0-8% of CD8+ T cells. Those dominant clonotypes were again the most abundant among CD3+CD56-NKG2C+ cells in a handful of donors, at about 25-60.1%. It remained unclear whether the expanded NKG2C-expressing T cell clones were specific for HCMV antigens. Randomly selected healthy volunteers, three men and five women, were used as the eight sequenced donors. HCMV-specific IgG was detected in serum with a commercial ELISA kit to determine HCMV serostatus. Reads were demultiplexed and grouped by UMI with MIGEC, and clonotypes were assembled and quantified with MiTCR. Only TCR cDNA sequences supported by at least two reads were kept to exclude erroneous sequences. The tcR package was used for downstream repertoire analysis, and clonotypes were matched between fractions using CDR3 nucleotide sequence together with V segment. VDJmatch was used to annotate antigen specificity against VDJdb, with one amino acid substitution in CDR3 allowed.

The source material was CD4+ T cells sorted from blood. In this chain, TRBV6-5 is recombined with TRBJ2-3; TRBD2 could be the D gene, as 5 bases match. This clonotype originated in a woman aged 18-29 years in good health. The DNA is as follows: TGTGCCAGCAGTTACTGGAGGAGTTCCAACACAGATACGCAGTATTTT. This sequence encodes CASSYWRSSNTDTQYF.